The 22 T cell receptor beta chains below were found in one sample sequenced in a study of T cells in Graves' hyperthyroidism and ophthalmopathy. RNA transcripts yielded amplified TCR beta CDR3 regions. A first-round RT-PCR of the TCR CDR3 used the HTBI primer set. TCRdb re-derived calls from the multiplex PCR reads in MiXCR, one entry per CDR3 protein. The data hold more than 300,000 distinct CDR3 sequences, with 15% to 20% observed a single time. The sample comprised blood. These TCRs come from a woman in her 30s with Graves' hyperthyroidism that later progressed to Graves' ophthalmopathy.

This clonotype was found many times. J is TRBJ1-1 and V is TRBV2; 9 nucleotides match TRBD1. The CDR3 contains 16 residues. The germline gives CDR1 SNHLY, CDR2 FYNNEI. Trimming removed 6 bases from V and 5 bases from J; junction bases left unmatched: 13. The CDR3 region has the DNA TGTGCCAGCAGCCCTCGCCCCGGGACAGGGAAAACTGAAGCTTTCTTT. Amino acid sequence: CASSPRPGTGKTEAFF.

V usage is TRBV5-1 and J usage is TRBJ2-2, with TRBD1 identical over 7 bases. The CDR3 is made up of 16 amino acids. Germline CDR1 reads SGHRS; CDR2 reads YFSETQ. V shed 4 bases, J shed 4 bases, and the junction held 10 bases outside the gene matches. The CDR3 nucleotides read TGCGCCAGCAGCCCGCCTGACAGGGCGAGCACCGGGGAGCTGTTTTTT. It codes for CASSPPDRASTGELFF.

The V gene is TRBV20-1, the J gene TRBJ1-2, with TRBD1 as a possible D gene (6 bases). Germline lookup yields CDR1 DFQATT and CDR2 SNEGSKA (reference sequence). V lost 3 bases to trimming and J lost 0 bases, with 32 bases between them. The CDR3 covers 21 residues. For the CDR3, the DNA is TGCAGTGCTAGTACCCGGGGGGTTTACGGGACACCCGGCTTAGCTAACTATGGCTACACCTTC. Its translation is CSASTRGVYGTPGLANYGYTF.

This clonotype has at least ten counts. The chain joins TRBV29-1 to TRBJ2-2; the D call may be TRBD1 or TRBD2 (5 bases each). The CDR3 contains 16 residues. V shed 0 bases and J shed 5 bases, with 16 bases lying between them. Germline values: CDR1 SQVTM, CDR2 ANQGSEA. The CDR3 nucleotides are TGCAGCGTTGAAGATGGGGTAGGGACGGAAACCGGGGAGCTGTTTTTT. Translating gives CSVEDGVGTETGELFF.

In this sample, this clonotype turned up once. The chain is built from TRBV19 and TRBJ2-5; D is perhaps TRBD1 (6 bases). CDR1 is LNHDA, CDR2 SQIVND, per germline (reference sequence). Trimming stripped 4 bases from V and 3 bases from J, with 9 bases between. This CDR3 has 13 residues. For the CDR3, the DNA is TGTGCCAGTAGTACGGACAGAGAAGAGACCCAGTACTTC. Amino acid sequence: CASSTDREETQYF.

This clonotype was seen many times. The rearrangement joins TRBV10-3 to TRBJ2-6, with 7 bases that match TRBD2. The V gene end was trimmed by 11 bases and the J gene end by 2 bases; junction bases not matched to a gene: 12. This CDR3 contains 16 residues. Germline V gene data show CDR1 as ENHRY and CDR2 as SYGVKD. The CDR3 DNA reads as TGTGCCTCCCGGGAGGCGGTGGCTGCTGGGGCCAACGTCCTGACTTTC. This translates into CASREAVAAGANVLTF.

This clonotype occurred a few times. V gene TRBV11-2 combines with J gene TRBJ1-2; D not certain. CDR1 and CDR2 (germline): SGHAT, FQNNGV. The V end lost 5 bases, the J end lost 4 bases, and 14 bases lay between the germline ends. The CDR3 contains 14 residues. The CDR3 coding sequence is TGTGCCAGCAGCACCCCTACACGGCCCTATGGCTACACCTTC. This encodes CASSTPTRPYGYTF.

Only a few counts were recorded for this clonotype. The V and J genes are TRBV28 and TRBJ1-6; D uncertain. V was shortened by 3 bases and J by 7 bases, with 10 bases between the two germline ends. The CDR3 totals 14 residues. The germline V gene has CDR1 MDHEN and CDR2 SYDVKM. CDR3 amino acids: CASSLRIPNSPLHF. The CDR3 bases are TGTGCCAGCAGTTTGAGGATCCCGAATTCACCCCTCCACTTT.

This clonotype was counted ten times or more. This rearrangement joins TRBV2 to TRBJ2-1; D remains ambiguous. The CDR3 runs to 13 residues. V was pared by 9 bases and J by 2 bases, with 11 bases between. Germline-derived CDR1 and CDR2 are SNHLY and FYNNEI. The CDR3 nucleotides read TGTGCCAGTAAGGTTGGAACCTACAATGAGCAGTTCTTC. Translating it yields CASKVGTYNEQFF. Full variable domain (rest looked up from reference TRBV2 and TRBJ2-1): EPEVTQTPSHQVTQMGQEVILRCVPISNHLYFYWYRQILGQKVEFLVSFYNNEISEKSEIFDDQFSVERPDGSNFTLKIRSTKLEDSAMYFCASKVGTYNEQFFGPGTRLTVL.

In this sample, this clonotype turned up many times. The rearrangement uses TRBV30 and TRBJ2-2, with D perhaps TRBD1 (6 bases). V gave up 0 bases and J gave up 4 bases, with 9 bases separating them. Per germline, CDR1 GTSNPN and CDR2 SVGIG (reference sequence). CDR3 size: 14 residues. CDR3 DNA: TGTGCCTGGAGTGTACGAGGGGGCACCGGGGAGCTGTTTTTT. Encoded protein: CAWSVRGGTGELFF.

The V and J genes are TRBV11-2 and TRBJ2-7, with a tentative D call TRBD1 (6 bases). CDR3 length equals 16 residues. V gave up 4 bases and J gave up 5 bases, with 21 bases separating them. CDR1 SGHAT and CDR2 FQNNGV come from the germline V gene. The CDR3 sequence: CASSWGATGNSHEQYF. As DNA, the CDR3 is TGTGCCAGCAGCTGGGGCGCCACAGGGAATTCACACGAGCAGTACTTC.

In its sample, this clonotype was seen many times. The chain recombines TRBV12-3 or TRBV12-4 with TRBJ2-1; 9 bases line up with TRBD2. Trimming took 2 bases from V and 3 from J; bases not matched to a gene: 5. This CDR3 comprises 16 residues. CDR3 coding DNA: TGTGCCAGCAGTTTAAGCGCTAGCGGGATCTACAATGAGCAGTTCTTC. It codes for CASSLSASGIYNEQFF.

This clonotype was recorded at least ten times. The chain links TRBV24-1 to TRBJ2-5; 7 bases match TRBD1. Germline V gives CDR1 KGHDR, CDR2 SFDVKD. The junction had 4 bases not matched to a gene; V was cut back by 6 bases and J by 1 base. This CDR3 region has 14 residues. The CDR3 is CATSPGTAQETQYF. CDR3 DNA: TGTGCCACCAGTCCTGGGACAGCCCAAGAGACCCAGTACTTC.

The chain is built from TRBV28 and TRBJ2-5, with 14 bases aligning to TRBD2. V gave up 5 bases and J gave up 0 bases; unmatched junction bases: 5. The CDR3 runs 17 residues. Germline V gene data show CDR1 as MDHEN and CDR2 as SYDVKM. CDR3 in amino acids: CASSRGTSGSHQETQYF. The CDR3 DNA reads as TGTGCCAGCAGTCGCGGGACTAGCGGGAGTCACCAAGAGACCCAGTACTTC. Using reference TRBV28 and TRBJ2-5 for the parts outside the CDR3, the full variable domain is DVKVTQSSRYLVKRTGEKVFLECVQDMDHENMFWYRQDPGLGLRLIYFSYDVKMKEKGDIPEGYSVSREKKERFSLILESASTNQTSMYLCASSRGTSGSHQETQYFGPGTRLLVL.

This clonotype turned up a few times. In DNA form, the CDR3 reads TGTGCCAGCAGCCACCATAGCGAGGATACGCAGTATTTT. Translation gives CASSHHSEDTQYF. The chain employs TRBV7-9 and TRBJ2-3; perhaps TRBD2 as D (5 bases). The V gene lost 5 bases and the J gene lost 6 bases, with 12 bases spanning the gap. The CDR3 runs 13 residues. The germline V gene encodes CDR1 SEHNR and CDR2 FQNEAQ (reference sequence).

The rearrangement uses TRBV29-1 and TRBJ2-7, with D tentatively TRBD1 or TRBD2 (5 bases each). Trimming cost V 5 bases and J 0 bases, with 11 bases left between them. Per germline, CDR1 SQVTM and CDR2 ANQGSEA. This CDR3 region has 13 residues. The CDR3 nucleotides read TGCAGCGTTCTTGAGGGGAGCTCCTACGAGCAGTACTTC. It translates to CSVLEGSSYEQYF.

At least ten counts were recorded for this clonotype. The chain couples TRBV20-1 to TRBJ2-2; D is uncertain. This CDR3 comprises 10 residues. The V gene's germline CDR1 is DFQATT and CDR2 SNEGSKA (reference sequence). V lost 3 bases, J lost 7 bases, and 3 bases lay in between. The CDR3 nucleotides read TGCAGTGCTAGCTTCGGGGAGCTGTTTTTT. Its translation: CSASFGELFF.

V and J are TRBV12-3 or TRBV12-4 and TRBJ2-6; TRBD2 agrees at 7 bases. There are 16 residues in the CDR3. V shed 4 bases and J 0 bases; nucleotides not matched to a gene: 3. The CDR3 protein is CASSSTGGSGANVLTF. The DNA of the CDR3 is TGTGCCAGCAGTTCCACGGGGGGCTCTGGGGCCAACGTCCTGACTTTC.

This clonotype was counted only a few times. The junction and the germline gene differ at one end; a read error may be behind it. The chain uses TRBV28 and TRBJ2-7; maybe TRBD1 (5 bases). CDR3 size: 14 residues. The germline V gene has CDR1 MDHEN and CDR2 SYDVKM. The CDR3 DNA reads as TGTGCCAGCAGTTTACAGGGTATCAACTACGTGCAGTACTTC. As protein: CASSLQGINYVQYF.

This clonotype was seen repeatedly, ten times or more. V usage is TRBV29-1 and J usage is TRBJ1-1; the match to TRBD1 covers 7 bases. The length of the CDR3 is 14 residues. In germline, CDR1 is SQVTM, CDR2 ANQGSEA. With 7 bases clipped from V and 1 base from J, the junction kept 9 bases outside the gene matches. CDR3: CSALIGGWNTEAFF. CDR3 bases: TGCAGCGCTCTAATAGGGGGCTGGAACACTGAAGCTTTCTTT.

This clonotype came up many times. The V gene is TRBV7-8, the J gene TRBJ2-5, with D possibly matching TRBD2 (6 bases). The germline gives CDR1 SGHVS, CDR2 FQNEAQ. The CDR3 loop spans 15 amino acids. V was shortened by 2 bases and J by 3 bases, with 13 bases between the two germline ends. The chain's CDR3 is CASSLTRLAKETQYF. DNA for the CDR3: TGTGCCAGCAGCTTAACCCGGCTAGCGAAAGAGACCCAGTACTTC.

This clonotype was found many times. V and J are TRBV9 and TRBJ2-3; D gene uncertain. V gave up 0 bases and J gave up 4 bases, with 6 bases separating them. Per the germline V gene, CDR1 is SGDLS and CDR2 is YYNGEE. The CDR3 covers 13 residues. The CDR3 reads CASSVASSDTQYF. CDR3 bases: TGTGCCAGCAGCGTAGCCAGCTCAGATACGCAGTATTTT.